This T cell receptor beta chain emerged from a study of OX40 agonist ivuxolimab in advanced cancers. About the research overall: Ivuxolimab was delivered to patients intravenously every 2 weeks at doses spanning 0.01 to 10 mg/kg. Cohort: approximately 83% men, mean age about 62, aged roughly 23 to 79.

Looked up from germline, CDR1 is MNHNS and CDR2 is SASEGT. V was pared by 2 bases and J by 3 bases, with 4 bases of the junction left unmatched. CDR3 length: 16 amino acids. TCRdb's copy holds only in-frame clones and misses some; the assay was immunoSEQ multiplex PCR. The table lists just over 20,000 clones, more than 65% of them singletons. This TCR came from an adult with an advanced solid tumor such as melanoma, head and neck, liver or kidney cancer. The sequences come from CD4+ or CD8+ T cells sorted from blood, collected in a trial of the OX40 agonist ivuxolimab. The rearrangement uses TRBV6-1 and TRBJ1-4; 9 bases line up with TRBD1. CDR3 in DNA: TGTGCCAGCAGTGAATATGGGGACAGGGCTAATGAAAAACTGTTTTTT. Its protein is CASSEYGDRANEKLFF.